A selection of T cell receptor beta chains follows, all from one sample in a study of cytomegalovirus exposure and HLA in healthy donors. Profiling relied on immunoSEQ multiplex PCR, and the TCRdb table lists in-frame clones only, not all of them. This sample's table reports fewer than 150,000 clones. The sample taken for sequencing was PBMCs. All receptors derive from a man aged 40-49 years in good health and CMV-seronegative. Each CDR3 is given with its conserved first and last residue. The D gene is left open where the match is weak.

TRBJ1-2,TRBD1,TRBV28,TGTGCCAGCAGGACCGGGACAGGAGCCTATGGCTACACCTTC,CASRTGTGAYGYTF
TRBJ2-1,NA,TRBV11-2,TGTGCCAGCAGCTTAGAGGGGCGGAGCTGGCGCCTCTACAATGAGCAGTTCTTC,CASSLEGRSWRLYNEQFF
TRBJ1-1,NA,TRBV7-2,TGTGCCAGCAGCCCCGACAGGGAAGCTTTCTTT,CASSPDREAFF
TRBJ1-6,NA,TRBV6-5,TGTGCCAGCAGTTCGAACCGGGACGGGAGAGGTTCACCCCTCCACTTT,CASSSNRDGRGSPLHF
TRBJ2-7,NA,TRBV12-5,TGTGCTAGTGGTTTGGCCATCGGCGAGCAGTACTTC,CASGLAIGEQYF
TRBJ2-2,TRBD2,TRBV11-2,TGTGCCGGCAGCAAATCTAGCGGGGGGGCTTTCGGGGAGCTGTTTTTT,CAGSKSSGGAFGELFF
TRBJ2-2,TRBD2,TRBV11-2,TGTGCCAGCAGCTCTAGCGGGGAGAACACCGGGGAGCTGTTTTTT,CASSSSGENTGELFF
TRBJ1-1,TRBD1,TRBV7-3,TGTGCCAGCAGCTTACTCGGGACAGGGACTGAAGCTTTCTTT,CASSLLGTGTEAFF
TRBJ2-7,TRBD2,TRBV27,TGTGCCAGCAGTTTGCGGGAGGGCGAGCAGTACTTC,CASSLREGEQYF
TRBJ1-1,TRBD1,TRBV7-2,TGTGCCAGCAGCATCCGACAGGGGGCGAACACTGAAGCTTTCTTT,CASSIRQGANTEAFF
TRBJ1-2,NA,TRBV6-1,TGTGCCAGCTGTCCAGGTTTCCCCTATGGCTACACCTTC,CASCPGFPYGYTF
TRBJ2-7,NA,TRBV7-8,TGTGCCAGCAGCGCGACCTACGAGCAGTACTTC,CASSATYEQYF
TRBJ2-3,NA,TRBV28,TGTGCCAGCAGTTTATTTGAGCAGGGTGCAGATACGCAGTATTTT,CASSLFEQGADTQYF
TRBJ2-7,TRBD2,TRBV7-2,TGTGCCAGCAGCTTAGTAACTAGCGGGAGGTACGAGCAGTACTTC,CASSLVTSGRYEQYF
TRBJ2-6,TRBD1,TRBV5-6,TGTGCCAGCAGCTTGTTTGTACGGACAGGGGGCTCTGGGGCCAACGTCCTGACTTTC,CASSLFVRTGGSGANVLTF
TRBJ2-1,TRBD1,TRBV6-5,TGTGCCAGCAGTTACCGACAGGGCTCCAATGAGCAGTTCTTC,CASSYRQGSNEQFF
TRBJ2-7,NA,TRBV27,TGTGCCAGCAGTTTATCCTGGGGGCGGGAGCAGTACTTC,CASSLSWGREQYF
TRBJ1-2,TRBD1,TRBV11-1,TGTGCCAGCAGCCTTCCAGGGGGCTTTGGCTACACCTTC,CASSLPGGFGYTF
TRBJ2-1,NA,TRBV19,TGTGCCAGTAGTGCGACAGTCAATGCCTACAATGAGCAGTTCTTC,CASSATVNAYNEQFF
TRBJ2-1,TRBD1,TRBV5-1,TGCGCCAGCAGCTTGGAACAGGGGACCTACAATGAGCAGTTCTTC,CASSLEQGTYNEQFF
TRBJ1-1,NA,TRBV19,TGTGCCAGTAGTACCCCGTTAGGGGGGGCCTTGACTGAAGCTTTCTTT,CASSTPLGGALTEAFF
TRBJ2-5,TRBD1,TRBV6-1,TGTGCCAGCATAAGGGGGCGAAGCGAAGAGACCCAGTACTTC,CASIRGRSEETQYF
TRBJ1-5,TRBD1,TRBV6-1,TGTGCCAGCAGTGATGACAGGGATCAGCCCCAGCATTTT,CASSDDRDQPQHF
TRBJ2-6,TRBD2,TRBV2,TGTGCCAGCAGGGGACTAGCGGGGGCGAACTCTGGGGCCAACGTCCTGACTTTC,CASRGLAGANSGANVLTF
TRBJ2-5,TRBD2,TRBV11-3,TGTGCCAGCAGCGCCCGACTAGCGGGGCGGGAGACCCAGTACTTC,CASSARLAGRETQYF
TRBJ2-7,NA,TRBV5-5,TGTGCCAGCAGCCTCCTAGACTACGAGCAGTACTTC,CASSLLDYEQYF
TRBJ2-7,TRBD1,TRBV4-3,TGCGCCAGCAGCCAAGATTGGGACAGTCTCTACGAGCAGTACTTC,CASSQDWDSLYEQYF
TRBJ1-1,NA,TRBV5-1,TGCGCCAGCAGCTTGGAGGGGGAGTACACTGAAGCTTTCTTT,CASSLEGEYTEAFF
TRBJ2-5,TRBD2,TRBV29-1,TGCAGCGTTGGGACTAGCGGGGGGGCCTTGGAGACCCAGTACTTC,CSVGTSGGALETQYF
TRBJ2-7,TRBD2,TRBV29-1,TGCAGCGTTACCCCATGGGGGGGCTACGAGCAGTACTTC,CSVTPWGGYEQYF
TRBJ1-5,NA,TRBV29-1,TGCAGCGCCGCCGGTGGGGAGGGGCCCCAGCATTTT,CSAAGGEGPQHF
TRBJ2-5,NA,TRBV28,TGTGCCAGCAGAAAAAGACAGCATTCCCAAGAGACCCAGTACTTC,CASRKRQHSQETQYF
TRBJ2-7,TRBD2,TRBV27,TGTGCCAGCAGTTTTTGGGGGGGGGAAGTCTACGAGCAGTACTTC,CASSFWGGEVYEQYF
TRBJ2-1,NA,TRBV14,TGTGCCAGCAGCCATGATAAGGCAGCTAGTCGGTACAATGAGCAGTTCTTC,CASSHDKAASRYNEQFF
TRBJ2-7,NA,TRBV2,TGTGCCAGCAGTTATGACAGCTCTGTTTACGAGCAGTACTTC,CASSYDSSVYEQYF
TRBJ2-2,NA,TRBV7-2,TGTGCCAGCAGCTTAGAGGGCAGGGGTACCGGGGAGCTGTTTTTT,CASSLEGRGTGELFF
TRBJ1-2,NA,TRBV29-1,TGCAGCGTTGAAGATTTGGCAGGGGTAGGCTATGGCTACACCTTC,CSVEDLAGVGYGYTF
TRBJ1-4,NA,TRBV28,TGTGCCAGCACCAATCTAAATGAAAAACTGTTTTTT,CASTNLNEKLFF
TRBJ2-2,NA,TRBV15,TGTGCCACCAGCAGAAATCTGGGAGAATTATCCGGGGAGCTGTTTTTT,CATSRNLGELSGELFF
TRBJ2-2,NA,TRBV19,TGTGCCAGTATGGAGGTAGCTGGAACCGGGGAGCTGTTTTTT,CASMEVAGTGELFF
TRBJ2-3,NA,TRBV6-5,TGTGCCAGCAGTTCTACCCCGGGGGCAGATACGCAGTATTTT,CASSSTPGADTQYF
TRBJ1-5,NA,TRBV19,TGTGCCAGTAGTTGGCAGGGCAATCAGCCCCAGCATTTT,CASSWQGNQPQHF
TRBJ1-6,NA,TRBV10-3,TGTGCCATCAGGCCTTCGGGGGGTTCACCCCTCCACTTT,CAIRPSGGSPLHF
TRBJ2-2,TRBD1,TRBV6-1,TGTGCCAGCAGTGGACAGGGGGTTAACACCGGGGAGCTGTTTTTT,CASSGQGVNTGELFF
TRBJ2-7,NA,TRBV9,TGTGCCAGCAGCACAAAATGGGGCGGGACTCCCTACGAGCAGTACTTC,CASSTKWGGTPYEQYF
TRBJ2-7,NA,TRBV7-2,TGTGCCAGCTCTCGAACCGGCTCCTACGAGCAGTACTTC,CASSRTGSYEQYF
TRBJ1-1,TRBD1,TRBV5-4,TGTGCCAGCAGCTTGGACAGGGGGCTGGCAACTGAAGCTTTCTTT,CASSLDRGLATEAFF